A selection of T cell receptor beta chains follows, all from one sample in a study of shared clonotypes between healthy human individuals. TCRdb's table, derived via immunoSEQ multiplex PCR, lists solely in-frame clones and lacks some. This sample has approximately 2.4 million clones, with approximately 94% found just once. The source material was naive CD4+ T cells sorted from blood. These receptors came from a man between 18 and 29 years old in good health. The CDR3 runs from the conserved cysteine through the conserved F or W. Each record gives: J gene, D gene, V gene, clone size, CDR3 DNA, CDR3 protein. A D gene is named only where the DNA matches it firmly. Some rows have no size entry. The others give once, few or many, or a class for an expanded clone.

TRBJ1-1	NA	TRBV28	NA	TGTGCCAGCAGCAGACAGGTCAACACTGAAGCTTTCTTT	CASSRQVNTEAFF
TRBJ2-7	NA	TRBV28	NA	TGTGCCAGCAGTTTAATAGCTCCTTCCTACGAGCAGTACTTC	CASSLIAPSYEQYF
TRBJ2-7	NA	TRBV29-1	NA	TGCAGCGTTGAAATACGAAGCCAGGGTGAGCAGTACTTC	CSVEIRSQGEQYF
TRBJ1-5	NA	TRBV28	NA	TGTGCCAGCTTTACCCCGGAAGGTGGTCGGCCCCAGCATTTT	CASFTPEGGRPQHF
TRBJ1-2	NA	TRBV2	NA	TGTGCCAGCAGTCCCTCGGGGTGGGCTGATGGCTACACCTTC	CASSPSGWADGYTF
TRBJ2-3	TRBD2	TRBV10-1	NA	TGCGCCAGCAGTGAGCGGGGCGGGGGTCGGGGAGATACGCAGTATTTT	CASSERGGGRGDTQYF
TRBJ2-7	TRBD1	TRBV27	NA	TGTGCCAGTCGACCAGGGGGACAGGGCACAGGGGGGCAGTACTTC	CASRPGGQGTGGQYF
TRBJ1-4	TRBD1	TRBV18	NA	TGTGCCAGCTCACCGACACCGGGACAGGGGCTTTCCGGGGAAAAACTGTTTTTT	CASSPTPGQGLSGEKLFF
TRBJ2-2	NA	TRBV30	NA	TGTGCCTGGAGTGTATATAGACTAAACACCGGGGAGCTGTTTTTT	CAWSVYRLNTGELFF
TRBJ1-1	NA	TRBV6-1	NA	TGTGCCAGCAGTGCCACGGACCCTCTGGTCGGTGAAGCTTTCTTT	CASSATDPLVGEAFF
TRBJ2-3	NA	TRBV2	NA	TGTGCCAGCAGTGGGGCCCTCACAGATACGCAGTATTTT	CASSGALTDTQYF
TRBJ1-5	NA	TRBV10-3	NA	TGTGCCATCGCCGGGACACCCAATCAGCCCCAGCATTTT	CAIAGTPNQPQHF
TRBJ2-1	NA	TRBV7-2	NA	TGTGCCAGCAGCTCTGGGTTCGAGGATGCGGGCCCTGTGGGTAATGAGCAGTTCTTC	CASSSGFEDAGPVGNEQFF
TRBJ1-6	NA	TRBV19	NA	TGTGCCAGTAGTGTTGCTCTAGGTGGTTCACCCCTCCACTTT	CASSVALGGSPLHF
TRBJ1-4	TRBD1	TRBV4-1	NA	TGCGCCAGCAGCCAACTACAGGGGCTCGGTGAAAAACTGTTTTTT	CASSQLQGLGEKLFF
TRBJ1-4	NA	TRBV2	NA	TGTGCCAGCAGATTGGATAATGAAAAACTGTTTTTT	CASRLDNEKLFF
TRBJ2-7	NA	TRBV2	NA	TGTGCCAGCAGTGAAGAGGCGAGGGACACAACCTACGAGCAGTACTTC	CASSEEARDTTYEQYF
TRBJ1-2	TRBD1	TRBV6-1	NA	TGTGCCACCCTGACAGGGGGAGGCTACACCTTC	CATLTGGGYTF
TRBJ2-3	NA	TRBV5-1	NA	TGCGCCAGCAGTGAACCTAAGCGGACTAGCACAGATACGCAGTATTTT	CASSEPKRTSTDTQYF
TRBJ2-5	NA	TRBV9	NA	TGTGCCAGCAGCGTAGCTGGGCGGGAGACCCAGTACTTC	CASSVAGRETQYF
TRBJ1-6	NA	TRBV6-5	NA	TGTGCCAGCAGGGGGGGCTCGGGATCACCCCTCCACTTT	CASRGGSGSPLHF
TRBJ2-7	NA	TRBV5-6	NA	TGTGCCAGCAGCTTGGCGCAGGCCTACGAGCAGTACTTC	CASSLAQAYEQYF
TRBJ1-1	NA	TRBV7-2	NA	TGTGCCAGCAGCTTAGAGGAGATCACTGAAGCTTTCTTT	CASSLEEITEAFF
TRBJ2-2	TRBD1	TRBV7-9	NA	TGTGCCAGCAGCTCTATCGGACAGGGGGCAAGAACCGGGGAGCTGTTTTTT	CASSSIGQGARTGELFF
TRBJ1-1	NA	TRBV5-5	NA	TGTGCCAGCAGCCGAACGTATTCACCGGGGACTGAAGCTTTCTTT	CASSRTYSPGTEAFF
TRBJ2-5	TRBD1	TRBV5-1	NA	TGCGCCAGCAGCTTTACCCCCGGGACAGCGGAGACCCAGTACTTC	CASSFTPGTAETQYF
TRBJ1-1	TRBD1	TRBV28	NA	TGTGCCAGCAGTCCTCCGGGACAGTACACTGAAGCTTTCTTT	CASSPPGQYTEAFF
TRBJ1-1	NA	TRBV19	NA	TGTGCCAGTAGTATTAACGACAACACTGAAGCTTTCTTT	CASSINDNTEAFF
TRBJ2-7	NA	TRBV7-2	NA	TGTGCCAGCAGCTTAGGGTCTGGGGAGCAGTACTTC	CASSLGSGEQYF
TRBJ1-2	NA	TRBV7-8	NA	TGTGCCAGCAGCTTAAATAAAGGGGCCAAAGGTGGCTACACCTTC	CASSLNKGAKGGYTF
TRBJ2-7	NA	TRBV28	NA	TGTGCCAGCTCCACAAAGGTCCCAACCTACGAGCAGTACTTC	CASSTKVPTYEQYF
TRBJ1-1	NA	TRBV6-6	NA	TGTGCCAGCACCGGAACTGAGAACACTGAAGCTTTCTTT	CASTGTENTEAFF
TRBJ1-4	NA	TRBV20-1	NA	TGCAGTGCAGGGTTTGGAGAAAAACTGTTTTTT	CSAGFGEKLFF
TRBJ2-1	TRBD2	TRBV6-5	NA	TGTGCCAGCAGTTACCGGACTAGCGGGGGCTACAATGAGCAGTTCTTC	CASSYRTSGGYNEQFF
TRBJ1-2	NA	TRBV20-1	NA	TGCAGTGCTAAATCAGGGAAAGGCTACACCTTC	CSAKSGKGYTF
TRBJ1-4	NA	TRBV30	NA	TGTGCCTGGAGTGCCGGGGTCTTGGATGAAAAACTGTTTTTT	CAWSAGVLDEKLFF
TRBJ1-2	NA	TRBV28	NA	TGTGCCAGCAGAGAGGCGACCCGGGGCTACACCTTC	CASREATRGYTF
TRBJ2-5	NA	TRBV5-1	NA	TGCGCCAGCAGCTCGGGCTTAGCAGGGGAGACCCAGTACTTC	CASSSGLAGETQYF
TRBJ2-1	TRBD2	TRBV28	NA	TGTGCCAGCAGTAAGGGACTAGCGGCCTACAATGAGCAGTTCTTC	CASSKGLAAYNEQFF
TRBJ1-2	TRBD1	TRBV5-1	NA	TGCGCCAGCAGCTACGGACAGGCCGATTGGGGCTACACCTTC	CASSYGQADWGYTF
TRBJ1-1	NA	TRBV19	NA	TGTGCCAGTAGCTCAGGGTTTTCGAGGGCCCCCACTGAAGCTTTCTTT	CASSSGFSRAPTEAFF
TRBJ1-3	TRBD1	TRBV9	NA	TGTGCCAGCAGCACGGGACAGGGGGCGAAAGGAAACACCATATATTTT	CASSTGQGAKGNTIYF
TRBJ2-5	NA	TRBV10-3	NA	TGTGCCATCAGTGAGTCAAAGGGGCCGTGGGAGACCCAGTACTTC	CAISESKGPWETQYF
TRBJ2-3	TRBD2	TRBV18	NA	TGTGCCAGCTCACCAGTCCAGCGGGAGAGCACAGATACGCAGTATTTT	CASSPVQRESTDTQYF
TRBJ2-7	TRBD1	TRBV18	NA	TGTGCCAGCTCACCACCGGGACAGCCTACCTACGAGCAGTACTTC	CASSPPGQPTYEQYF
TRBJ2-6	NA	TRBV4-3	NA	TGCGCCAGCAGCCAGGAAACACAACTCTGGGCCAACGTCCTGACTTTC	CASSQETQLWANVLTF
TRBJ1-2	NA	TRBV27	NA	TGTGCCAGCAGTTTAAAGTCCGGGGGGGGTAGCTATGGCTACACCTTC	CASSLKSGGGSYGYTF
TRBJ1-1	NA	TRBV4-1	once	TGCGCCAGCAGCCAACTTTACCCACAGGTCATGAACACTGAAGCTTTCTTT	CASSQLYPQVMNTEAFF
TRBJ2-1	NA	TRBV27	NA	TGTGCCAGCAGTTCCCAATCCCCTGCTAGACCCAATGAGCAGTTCTTC	CASSSQSPARPNEQFF
TRBJ2-3	TRBD1	TRBV11-1	NA	TGTGCCAGCAGCCGGGACAGGGGCCTTTATACGCAGTATTTT	CASSRDRGLYTQYF
TRBJ1-1	TRBD1	TRBV10-3	once	TGTGCCATCAGGGGACAGGGGCCAGGACAGAACACTGAAGCTTTCTTT	CAIRGQGPGQNTEAFF
TRBJ2-1	NA	TRBV6-5	few	TGTGCCAGCAGTTACTTCGGGGATGAGCAGTTCTTC	CASSYFGDEQFF
TRBJ1-5	NA	TRBV10-3	NA	TGTGCCATCAGTGATAACTCCGGAGGGGCGAACTTAAGGAATAAGCCCCAGCATTTT	CAISDNSGGANLRNKPQHF